These 20 T cell receptor beta chains share one sample of origin, sequenced in a study of human T cells and chemical hapten exposure. TCRdb ran MiXCR on the RACE reads and lists one entry per CDR3 protein. The sample carries about 90,000 distinct CDR3 sequences, about a tenth recorded once. Regarding time point: patch test 3, about 24 weeks after DPC sensitization. Treatment noted: therapeutic diphenylcyclopropenone sensitization with weekly scalp DPC. This material consisted of whole blood, taken in connection with sensitization to the hapten diphenylcyclopropenone (DPC). These receptors all stem from a woman aged 25 to 45 with alopecia areata. Some clones in this sample may be carry-over from other donors' samples.

The rearrangement uses TRBV10-2 and TRBJ1-5; D is ambiguous. This CDR3 spans 17 amino acids. Germline CDR1 reads WSHSY; CDR2 reads SAAADI. V lost 3 bases and J 1 base, leaving 16 bases between the germline ends. The CDR3 sequence is CASSDHGRGSSNQPQHF. DNA for the CDR3: TGCGCCAGCAGTGACCACGGACGGGGATCAAGCAATCAGCCCCAGCATTTT.

Only a few counts were recorded for this clonotype. The gene calls are TRBV20-1 and TRBJ2-5; D might be TRBD2 (6 bases). This CDR3 spans 15 amino acids. CDR1 and CDR2 from the germline V gene are DFQATT and SNEGSKA (reference sequence). Trimming removed 6 bases at V and 4 bases at J, with 21 bases between. CDR3 sequence (DNA): TGCAGTGCCCAGAGGGAGGCGGGGTTTGGAGAGACCCAGTACTTC. This translates into CSAQREAGFGETQYF.

Only a few counts were recorded for this clonotype. This chain joins TRBV20-1 and TRBJ1-5; the match to TRBD1 covers 8 bases. There are 15 residues in the CDR3. The V segment lost 3 bases and the J segment 0 bases; nucleotides outside the gene matches: 4. The germline gives CDR1 DFQATT, CDR2 SNEGSKA (reference sequence). The CDR3 DNA sequence: TGCAGTGCTAGCGGGGGACAGGTTAGCAATCAGCCCCAGCATTTT. This translates into CSASGGQVSNQPQHF.

Of note for this clonotype: A read error may be the cause here, since a much bigger clone is one base away. V and J are TRBV21-1 and TRBJ2-7; TRBD1 was called by the table and not checked on the DNA. TRBV21-1 is termed a pseudogene. CDR3 length equals 15 residues. CDR3 in amino acids: CASSLRQGSSYEQYF. The CDR3 DNA follows: TGTGCCAGCAGCTTGAGACAGGGATCGTCCTACGAGCAGTACTTC.

This clonotype showed up many times. The V and J genes are TRBV29-1 and TRBJ2-7, with D possibly TRBD1 on 6 matching bases. The V end was cut by 6 bases, the J end by 0 bases, with 9 bases between. CDR3 size: 12 residues. Germline lookup yields CDR1 SQVTM and CDR2 ANQGSEA. CDR3 in DNA: TGCAGCGTGGGACATCCCTCCTACGAGCAGTACTTC. Translating it yields CSVGHPSYEQYF.

This clonotype was detected many times. The CDR3 DNA sequence: TGTGCCAGCAGCAGAGACAGTACAGGAACTAGCACAGATACGCAGTATTTT. The encoded protein is CASSRDSTGTSTDTQYF. The V gene is TRBV3-1, the J gene TRBJ2-3; maybe TRBD1 (5 bases). The V gene's germline CDR1 is LGHDT and CDR2 YNNKEL (reference sequence). The CDR3 totals 17 residues. V shed 5 bases and J shed 0 bases, with 18 bases lying between them.

This chain uses TRBV7-9 with TRBJ2-3; D gene unclear. The CDR3 extends over 14 amino acids. In germline, CDR1 is SEHNR, CDR2 FQNEAQ (reference sequence). V was pared by 3 bases and J by 0 bases, with 7 bases between. The CDR3 bases are TGTGCCAGCAGCTTTTCCGCTAGCACAGATACGCAGTATTTT. Translated, it gives CASSFSASTDTQYF. Combining the CDR3 with reference TRBV7-9 and TRBJ2-3 gives the whole variable domain DTGVSQNPRHKITKRGQNVTFRCDPISEHNRLYWYRQTLGQGPEFLTYFQNEAQLEKSRLLSDRFSAERPKGSFSTLEIQRTEQGDSAMYLCASSFSASTDTQYFGPGTRLTVL.

This clonotype has only a few counts. The V gene is TRBV10-2, the J gene TRBJ2-2; 8 nucleotides line up with TRBD2. The ends lost 0 bases at V and 2 bases at J; junction bases unmatched: 11. CDR1 and CDR2 (germline): WSHSY, SAAADI. CDR3 size: 19 residues. CDR3 protein: CASSESPLAGWINTGELFF. As DNA, the CDR3 is TGCGCCAGCAGTGAGTCCCCATTAGCGGGGTGGATTAACACCGGGGAGCTGTTTTTT.

This clonotype came up many times. V is TRBV6-1 and J is TRBJ2-7, with 10 bases aligning to TRBD1. Germline CDR1 is MNHNS and CDR2 is SASEGT. V lost 2 bases and J lost 5; bases outside the gene matches: 3. This CDR3 contains 14 residues. The DNA of the CDR3 is TGTGCCAGCAGTGAACCCGGGACAGGGGACGAGCAGTACGTC. Amino acid sequence: CASSEPGTGDEQYV.

The sample holds a few counts of this clonotype. The rearrangement joins TRBV7-8 to TRBJ2-7, with 7 positions matching TRBD2. CDR1 SGHVS and CDR2 FQNEAQ come from the germline V gene. The CDR3 totals 16 residues. Trimming took 1 base from V and 5 from J; bases not matched to a gene: 11. The CDR3 spells CASSLDAGVGVHEQYF. CDR3 DNA sequence: TGTGCCAGCAGCTTAGATGCGGGAGTAGGGGTCCACGAGCAGTACTTC.

This clonotype showed up many times. The chain is built from TRBV18 and TRBJ1-1, with D uncertain. V was trimmed by 3 bases and J by 2 bases, leaving 7 bases between them. The CDR3 totals 13 residues. CDR1 and CDR2 (germline): KGHSH, LQKENI. The chain's CDR3 is CASSPSTNTEAFF. In nucleotides, the CDR3 is TGTGCCAGCTCACCCAGCACAAACACTGAAGCTTTCTTT.

There are many counts of this clonotype. The chain carries TRBV24-1 and TRBJ1-1; D is undetermined. Between the trimmed V and J ends, which lost 0 bases and 11 bases, there was a span of 6 bases. Germline loops: CDR1 KGHDR, CDR2 SFDVKD. The CDR3 contains 11 residues. The CDR3 protein is CATSDLGMAFF. The CDR3 DNA sequence: TGTGCCACCAGTGATTTGGGGATGGCTTTCTTT.

The rearrangement uses TRBV6-2 or TRBV6-3 and TRBJ1-5, with a weak D call TRBD1 (5 bases). Per the germline V gene, CDR1 is MNHEY and CDR2 is SVGEGT. V shed 6 bases and J shed 1 base, with 10 bases lying between them. This CDR3 region has 14 residues. CDR3 sequence reads: CASRVGRSNQPQHF. CDR3 DNA: TGTGCCAGCAGGGTGGGACGGAGCAATCAGCCCCAGCATTTT.

This clonotype was counted many times. The rearrangement joins TRBV29-1 to TRBJ2-5; D is ambiguous. CDR3 length equals 13 residues. Germline V gene sequence: CDR1 SQVTM, CDR2 ANQGSEA. Trimming left V 4 bases short and J 5 bases short, with 14 bases between. The chain's CDR3 is CSVGPVLVETQYF. DNA of the CDR3: TGCAGCGTTGGTCCCGTTTTGGTGGAGACCCAGTACTTC.

This clonotype was observed many times. This CDR3 is CASSLDYGSNEKLFF. In DNA, the CDR3 is TGTGCCAGCAGCTTAGATTATGGGTCTAATGAAAAACTGTTTTTT. The chain joins TRBV11-2 to TRBJ1-4; D gene ambiguous. Between the trimmed V and J ends, which lost 0 bases and 3 bases, there was a span of 8 bases. Germline V gene sequence: CDR1 SGHAT, CDR2 FQNNGV. The CDR3 has 15 amino acids.

This clonotype occurred many times. The chain uses TRBV6-2 or TRBV6-3 and TRBJ2-2; the D gene is possibly TRBD2 (6 bases). Trimming took off 6 bases at V and 6 bases at J, with 14 bases between the two ends. CDR1 is MNHEY, CDR2 SVGEGT, per germline. This CDR3 is 14 amino acids long. The CDR3 protein is CASRLAAEAGELFF. The CDR3 DNA reads TGTGCCAGCAGACTAGCCGCAGAGGCCGGGGAGCTGTTTTTT.

V is TRBV4-2 and J is TRBJ2-3, with TRBD2 as a possible D gene (6 bases). V lost 0 bases to trimming and J lost 8 bases, with 12 bases between them. The germline CDR1 and CDR2 sequences are LGHNA and YNFKEQ. The CDR3 is made up of 14 amino acids. CDR3 loop: CASSQDWEVATQYF. The CDR3 bases are TGTGCCAGCAGCCAAGATTGGGAGGTTGCTACGCAGTATTTT.

This clonotype has a count of ten or more. The rearrangement links TRBV2 to TRBJ2-7, with 13 positions matching TRBD2. The germline CDR1 and CDR2 sequences are SNHLY and FYNNEI. The CDR3 is made up of 15 amino acids. V dropped 7 bases and J dropped 7; count of bases not matched to a gene: 10. CDR3 coding DNA: TGTGCCAGCATGCCCGGACTAGCGGGAGTTCGAGAGCAGTACTTC. Its translation: CASMPGLAGVREQYF.

Ten or more counts support this clonotype. The V and J genes are TRBV5-5 and TRBJ1-6, with 7 bases matching TRBD1. The V segment lost 3 bases and the J segment 0 bases; nucleotides outside the gene matches: 9. The germline V gene encodes CDR1 SGHKS and CDR2 YYEKEE (reference sequence). The CDR3 covers 18 residues. CDR3 sequence reads: CASSSVRDSLSYNSPLHF. Written as DNA, the CDR3 is TGTGCCAGCAGCTCCGTACGGGACAGCCTCTCCTATAATTCACCCCTCCACTTT.

The chain has TRBV29-1 and TRBJ2-5; D uncertain. Germline V gene data show CDR1 as SQVTM and CDR2 as ANQGSEA. V dropped 3 bases and J dropped 5 bases, with 13 bases sitting between them. This CDR3 spans 13 amino acids. CDR3 residues: CSVDHGSAETQYF. CDR3 DNA: TGCAGCGTTGATCATGGTTCAGCGGAGACCCAGTACTTC.